What follows are 25 T cell receptor beta chains derived from one specimen sequenced in a study of radiotherapy plus CTLA-4 blockade in lung cancer. Using immunoSEQ multiplex PCR, the repertoire was profiled, and TCRdb retains in-frame clones only, with some absent. Seen here are about 38,000 clones, 70% to 90% observed once, and the top ten hold roughly 22%. The input for sequencing was peripheral blood, taken from a patient treated with radiotherapy plus ipilimumab. These receptors were obtained from a human donor with non-small cell lung cancer whose response to radiotherapy plus ipilimumab could not be evaluated.

The V and J genes are TRBV4-1 and TRBJ1-4; weak D call: TRBD1 (6 bases). CDR1 and CDR2 (germline): MGHRA, YSYEKL. The CDR3 totals 16 residues. V was pared by 2 bases and J by 7 bases, with 17 bases between. The chain's CDR3 is CASSQPPRGGGEKLFF. In DNA, the CDR3 is TGCGCCAGCAGCCAACCGCCCAGGGGAGGGGGTGAAAAACTGTTTTTT.

V usage is TRBV28 and J usage is TRBJ1-1; D gene uncertain. Deletions cut 3 bases from V and 8 bases from J, with 7 bases between. Germline CDR1 is MDHEN and CDR2 is SYDVKM. The CDR3 has 11 residues. CDR3 bases: TGTGCCAGCAGTTTTAGCCGGGAAGCTTTCTTT. Amino acids: CASSFSREAFF. Together with reference TRBV28 and TRBJ1-1, the CDR3 gives the full variable domain: DVKVTQSSRYLVKRTGEKVFLECVQDMDHENMFWYRQDPGLGLRLIYFSYDVKMKEKGDIPEGYSVSREKKERFSLILESASTNQTSMYLCASSFSREAFFGQGTRLTVV.

In this sample, this clone turned up once. The chain is built from TRBV19 and TRBJ1-1; perhaps TRBD1 as D (5 bases). Germline V gene data show CDR1 as LNHDA and CDR2 as SQIVND (reference sequence). The CDR3 extends over 14 amino acids. V dropped 6 bases and J dropped 0 bases, with 11 bases sitting between them. CDR3 loop: CASSRQSMNTEAFF. Here the CDR3 DNA reads TGTGCCAGTAGCCGACAGAGCATGAACACTGAAGCTTTCTTT. Based on the CDR3 plus reference TRBV19 and TRBJ1-1, the full variable domain is DGGITQSPKYLFRKEGQNVTLSCEQNLNHDAMYWYRQDPGQGLRLIYYSQIVNDFQKGDIAEGYSVSREKKESFPLTVTSAQKNPTAFYLCASSRQSMNTEAFFGQGTRLTVV.

This sequence joins TRBV13 and TRBJ1-1, with TRBD1 as a possible D gene (5 bases). The CDR3 is made up of 13 amino acids. The V gene's germline CDR1 is PRHDT and CDR2 FYEKMQ (reference sequence). V lost 5 bases and J 1 base, leaving 8 bases between the germline ends. The CDR3 coding sequence is TGTGCCAGCAGCCCCGGACAGAACACTGAAGCTTTCTTT. This gives the protein CASSPGQNTEAFF.

The V and J genes are TRBV4-1 and TRBJ2-1, with D uncertain. The germline gives CDR1 MGHRA, CDR2 YSYEKL. This CDR3 is built from 13 residues. The V gene lost 0 bases and the J gene lost 6 bases, with 6 bases spanning the gap. CDR3 sequence reads: CASSQDPGNEQFF. CDR3 in DNA: TGCGCCAGCAGCCAAGATCCAGGCAATGAGCAGTTCTTC.

A note on this clone: The germline gene is not matched at one end of the junction; a read error may be the cause. V gene TRBV7-7 combines with J gene TRBJ2-7, with D possibly TRBD1 on 5 matching bases. Germline V gene data show CDR1 as SSHAT and CDR2 as FNYEAQ (reference sequence). This CDR3 contains 15 residues. The DNA of the CDR3 is TGTGCTAGCAGCTTTCTAGGACAAGGGTTCTACGAGCAGTACTTC. As protein: CASSFLGQGFYEQYF.

This clone was observed once. This chain connects TRBV4-1 to TRBJ2-3; D is unresolved. The CDR3 totals 17 residues. From germline, CDR1 is MGHRA and CDR2 YSYEKL. V was pared by 5 bases and J by 4 bases, with 22 bases between. CDR3 loop: CASSTPPRDFHADTQYF. CDR3 bases: TGCGCCAGCAGCACCCCCCCCCGCGATTTCCACGCAGATACGCAGTATTTT.

CDR3: CAISGGGSLRNEQFF. The CDR3 nucleotides read TGTGCCATCAGTGGGGGCGGGAGTCTACGCAATGAGCAGTTCTTC. The J gene is TRBJ2-1, the V gene TRBV10-3, with TRBD2 identical over 7 bases. The CDR3 spans 15 residues. In germline, CDR1 is ENHRY, CDR2 SYGVKD. V lost 4 bases and J lost 6; bases outside the gene matches: 9.

This chain joins TRBV28 and TRBJ2-7; 7 positions match TRBD2. V lost 7 bases to trimming and J lost 2 bases; unmatched junction nucleotides: 8. The CDR3 is made up of 14 amino acids. Per the germline V gene, CDR1 is MDHEN and CDR2 is SYDVKM. CDR3 nucleotide sequence: TGTGCCAGCATTTCTGCGGGAGCTCCCTACGAGCAGTACTTC. Translating it yields CASISAGAPYEQYF. The variable domain in full, completed from reference TRBV28 and TRBJ2-7, reads DVKVTQSSRYLVKRTGEKVFLECVQDMDHENMFWYRQDPGLGLRLIYFSYDVKMKEKGDIPEGYSVSREKKERFSLILESASTNQTSMYLCASISAGAPYEQYFGPGTRLTVT.

The chain uses TRBV5-1 and TRBJ1-3, with D maybe TRBD1 (6 bases). With 3 bases removed from V and 0 bases from J, the gap between germline ends came to 7 bases. The germline gives CDR1 SGHRS, CDR2 YFSETQ. The CDR3 length is 14 residues. The CDR3 loop reads CASSSGHSGNTIYF. In DNA, the CDR3 is TGCGCCAGCAGCTCGGGACACTCTGGAAACACCATATATTTT.

The chain joins TRBV5-4 to TRBJ2-1; D perhaps matches TRBD1 (6 bases). This CDR3 region has 15 residues. The germline V gene encodes CDR1 SGHNT and CDR2 YYREEE (reference sequence). Trimming shortened V by 1 base and J by 5 bases, and 13 bases separated the two germline ends. The CDR3 protein is CASSLYRAYNNEQFF. Here the CDR3 DNA reads TGTGCCAGCAGCTTGTACAGGGCCTACAACAATGAGCAGTTCTTC.

This chain uses TRBV10-3 with TRBJ2-3; D is possibly TRBD2 (5 bases). The CDR3 extends over 16 amino acids. Germline lookup yields CDR1 ENHRY and CDR2 SYGVKD. V was trimmed by 0 bases and J by 0 bases, leaving 10 bases between them. The DNA for the CDR3 is TGTGCCATCAGTGAGTCTAGCGCTGCTAGCACAGATACGCAGTATTTT. Translated, it gives CAISESSAASTDTQYF.

This clone has a single count. This chain uses TRBV7-8 with TRBJ2-2; D possibly corresponds to TRBD1 (6 bases). V was shortened by 6 bases and J by 2 bases, with 10 bases between the two germline ends. The CDR3 totals 14 residues. Per germline, CDR1 SGHVS and CDR2 FQNEAQ. CDR3 region: CASSGTPNTGELFF. CDR3 sequence (DNA): TGTGCCAGCAGTGGGACACCCAACACCGGGGAGCTGTTTTTT.

This chain joins TRBV7-2 and TRBJ2-7; 10 nucleotides match TRBD1. This CDR3 contains 15 residues. CDR1 and CDR2 (germline): SGHTA, FQGNSA. J was trimmed by 3 bases and V by 3 bases; bases with no gene match: 5. The CDR3 bases are TGTGCCAGCAGCTTCGACAGGGGGCATCTCTACGAGCAGTACTTC. Its translation is CASSFDRGHLYEQYF. Full variable domain (missing parts from reference TRBV7-2 and TRBJ2-7): GAGVSQSPSNKVTEKGKDVELRCDPISGHTALYWYRQSLGQGLEFLIYFQGNSAPDKSGLPSDRFSAERTGGSVSTLTIQRTQQEDSAVYLCASSFDRGHLYEQYFGPGTRLTVT.

V is TRBV25-1 and J is TRBJ2-5; the D is unclear. The J call may be incorrect, as the DNA end agrees better with TRBJ2-7. This CDR3 is built from 11 residues. Germline V gives CDR1 MGHDK, CDR2 SYGVNS. This CDR3 reads CASSPHYEQYF. CDR3 in DNA: TGTGCCAGCAGTCCACACTACGAGCAGTACTTC.

The gene calls are TRBV29-1 and TRBJ2-1, with TRBD1 identical over 8 bases. This CDR3 comprises 15 residues. V lost 6 bases, J lost 7 bases, and 14 bases stayed unmatched. Looked up from germline, CDR1 is SQVTM and CDR2 is ANQGSEA. The CDR3 protein is CSVDRDRPMGNEQFF. CDR3 bases: TGCAGCGTGGACAGGGACAGGCCCATGGGAAATGAGCAGTTCTTC.

This clone was seen only once. This sequence joins TRBV7-2 and TRBJ2-7; D is undetermined. The CDR3 has 11 amino acids. The germline V and J ends were trimmed by 3 bases and 4 bases, with 4 bases remaining between them. Germline CDR1 is SGHTA and CDR2 is FQGNSA. CDR3 protein: CASSFLYEQYF. In DNA, the CDR3 is TGTGCCAGCAGCTTTTTATACGAGCAGTACTTC. The variable domain in full, with the rest retrieved from reference TRBV7-2 and TRBJ2-7, is GAGVSQSPSNKVTEKGKDVELRCDPISGHTALYWYRQSLGQGLEFLIYFQGNSAPDKSGLPSDRFSAERTGGSVSTLTIQRTQQEDSAVYLCASSFLYEQYFGPGTRLTVT.

In its sample, this clone was seen once. The chain combines TRBV5-1 with TRBJ2-7, with D perhaps TRBD1 (6 bases). CDR3 length: 14 amino acids. CDR1 and CDR2 from the germline V gene are SGHRS and YFSETQ. The ends were cut back, 0 bases at V and 12 bases at J, with 19 bases in the middle. CDR3 bases: TGCGCCAGCAGCTTGGCCCCGAAGACAGGCGCACTGTACTTC. As protein: CASSLAPKTGALYF.

The chain carries TRBV28 and TRBJ2-3, with D possibly TRBD1 on 6 matching bases. The CDR3 is 14 residues long. Trimming cost V 2 bases and J 7 bases, with 13 bases left between them. Germline CDR1 MDHEN, CDR2 SYDVKM. CDR3 sequence: CASSLPRGGNTQYF. As DNA, the CDR3 is TGTGCCAGCAGTTTACCCAGGGGTGGGAATACGCAGTATTTT.

The rearrangement links TRBV2 to TRBJ2-3; 7 bases are a match to TRBD1. The CDR3 has 15 amino acids. Germline V lookup: CDR1 SNHLY, CDR2 FYNNEI. The V and J ends lost 8 bases and 0 bases, in that order; junction bases with no gene match: 8. DNA for the CDR3: TGTGCCAGCGGTGGACAGGCGTCAAGCACAGATACGCAGTATTTT. Encoded protein: CASGGQASSTDTQYF.

The chain couples TRBV28 to TRBJ2-7, with D possibly TRBD2 on 7 matching bases. V lost 8 bases to trimming and J lost 5 bases, with 10 bases between them. This CDR3 contains 11 residues. Germline CDR1 and CDR2: MDHEN and SYDVKM. CDR3 DNA sequence: TGTGCCAGCGGGGGGGCGCACGAGCAGTACTTC. Protein: CASGGAHEQYF.

The chain employs TRBV7-8 and TRBJ2-7; 7 positions match TRBD1. This CDR3 is 15 amino acids long. The trim removed 0 bases at V and 2 bases at J, leaving 4 bases unmatched. Germline CDR1 SGHVS, CDR2 FQNEAQ. The CDR3 coding sequence is TGTGCCAGCAGCTTAGCCGGGACAGAGCCCTACGAGCAGTACTTC. This sequence encodes CASSLAGTEPYEQYF.

The rearrangement uses TRBV5-1 and TRBJ2-3; D not certain. This CDR3 comprises 13 residues. CDR1 is SGHRS and CDR2 is YFSETQ in the germline V gene. Between the trimmed V and J ends, which lost 4 bases and 6 bases, there was a span of 12 bases. CDR3 in DNA: TGCGCCAGCAGCCCTCGTTTTTTCGATACGCAGTATTTT. Residues: CASSPRFFDTQYF. Drawing the rest from reference TRBV5-1 and TRBJ2-3, the complete variable domain is KAGVTQTPRYLIKTRGQQVTLSCSPISGHRSVSWYQQTPGQGLQFLFEYFSETQRNKGNFPGRFSGRQFSNSRSEMNVSTLELGDSALYLCASSPRFFDTQYFGPGTRLTVL.

The gene calls are TRBV4-1 and TRBJ2-1, with D maybe TRBD2 (6 bases). Trimming pared 1 base from V and 2 bases from J, leaving 9 bases between. CDR3 length equals 15 residues. The V gene's germline CDR1 is MGHRA and CDR2 YSYEKL. CDR3 amino acids: CASSQVGLTYNEQFF. CDR3 DNA: TGCGCCAGCAGCCAAGTTGGACTAACCTACAATGAGCAGTTCTTC.

The chain combines TRBV11-2 with TRBJ1-4; D is possibly TRBD1 (6 bases). Germline V gene lookup returns CDR1 SGHAT and CDR2 FQNNGV. The CDR3 covers 18 residues. V gave up 3 bases and J gave up 0 bases, with 17 bases separating them. CDR3 region: CASSLGDTHIATNEKLFF. CDR3 coding DNA: TGTGCCAGCAGCTTGGGGGACACCCACATTGCAACTAATGAAAAACTGTTTTTT.